This TCR beta chain appears in the sequencing data of a study of a mutant IDH1 vaccine in newly diagnosed glioma. The CDR3 has 16 amino acids. With V trimmed by 6 bases and J by 3 bases, 6 bases remained unmatched. In germline, CDR1 is MRHNA, CDR2 SNTAGT. Indicated time point: week 35, safety follow-up. With topical imiquimod, each dose of the vaccine consisted of 300 ug of mutant IDH1 20-mer peptide. About this clone itself: Its antigen is currently unknown.

TCRdb's copy holds only in-frame clones and misses some; the assay was immunoSEQ multiplex PCR. The profile shows about 54,000 clones, 84% of them singletons. The material sequenced was PBMCs, taken from a glioma patient whose treatment included an IDH1 peptide vaccine. This rearrangement joins TRBV6-4 to TRBJ2-1, with 12 bases lining up with TRBD2. The receptor comes from a woman aged 18 to 35 with glioma. Here the CDR3 reads CASSATSGSSYNEQFF. The DNA of the CDR3 is TGTGCCAGCAGCGCGACTAGCGGGAGTAGCTACAATGAGCAGTTCTTC.